This entry lists 5 T cell receptor beta chains sequenced from one sample in a study of memory CD4+ T cells and cytomegalovirus serostatus. Single viable CD3+CD4+CD8-CD45RO+ cells were sorted as the memory CD4+ T cells. Libraries were prepared by immunoSEQ multiplex PCR; TCRdb keeps only in-frame clonotypes and omits some of them. This sample has around 53,000 clones, with approximately 79% found just once. What was sequenced was memory CD4+ T cells from blood. These receptors all stem from an adult in good health and CMV-seronegative.

This chain connects TRBV19 to TRBJ2-2, with D uncertain. The germline gives CDR1 LNHDA, CDR2 SQIVND (reference sequence). V was clipped by 5 bases and J by 4 bases, with 14 bases between them. This CDR3 region has 15 residues. CDR3 loop: CASSPGHFRTGELFF. CDR3 nucleotides: TGTGCCAGTAGTCCAGGTCACTTCCGCACCGGGGAGCTGTTTTTT.

The chain recombines TRBV5-4 with TRBJ1-3; 9 bases line up with TRBD1. The length of the CDR3 is 17 residues. CDR1 SGHNT and CDR2 YYREEE come from the germline V gene (reference sequence). The J segment lost 2 bases and the V segment lost 0 bases, leaving 6 bases of the junction unmatched. CDR3 DNA sequence: TGTGCCAGCAGCTTGGCCGGGACAGGGATCACTGGAAACACCATATATTTT. Translation: CASSLAGTGITGNTIYF.

The rearrangement links TRBV7-2 to TRBJ2-2; 7 positions match TRBD1. There are 15 residues in the CDR3. Germline-derived CDR1 and CDR2 are SGHTA and FQGNSA. The V gene end was trimmed by 2 bases and the J gene end by 5 bases; junction bases not matched to a gene: 5. DNA for the CDR3: TGTGCCAGCAGCTTATCCGGCAGGGGGACCGGGGAGCTGTTTTTT. It codes for CASSLSGRGTGELFF.

This chain's CDR3 is CASSLADTGRETQYF. CDR3 coding DNA: TGTGCCAGCAGCTTAGCTGACACCGGTAGAGAGACCCAGTACTTC. The chain couples TRBV7-6 to TRBJ2-5; D is unclear. V lost 0 bases to trimming and J lost 4 bases, with 12 bases between them. Germline loops: CDR1 SGHVS, CDR2 FNYEAQ. The CDR3 consists of 15 residues.

The V gene is TRBV6-6, the J gene TRBJ2-3; D is uncertain. Germline CDR1 reads MNHNY; CDR2 reads SVGAGI (reference sequence). V dropped 6 bases and J dropped 5 bases, with 9 bases sitting between them. The CDR3 has 12 amino acids. CDR3 coding DNA: TGTGCCAGCAGCAGTTACGGAGATACGCAGTATTTT. Amino acids: CASSSYGDTQYF.